These 23 T cell receptor beta chains share one sample of origin, sequenced in a study of T cells in localized non-small cell lung cancer. Assay: immunoSEQ multiplex PCR; the TCRdb copy retains only in-frame clones and omits some. The sample carries 50,000 to 70,000 clones, about four fifths recorded once. The starting material was PBMCs, obtained before any cancer treatment. Every receptor here comes from a man aged 40 to 69 with stage II lung adenocarcinoma.

This chain connects TRBV5-6 to TRBJ1-2, with 8 bases fitting TRBD1. Per the germline V gene, CDR1 is SGHDT and CDR2 is YYEEEE. The CDR3 length is 17 residues. The V gene end was trimmed by 5 bases and the J gene end by 2 bases; junction bases not matched to a gene: 14. The CDR3, as DNA: TGTGCCAGCAGGAATGCAAACCGGGACAGGATGAACTATGGCTACACCTTC. Translation: CASRNANRDRMNYGYTF.

The chain recombines TRBV5-1 with TRBJ1-2, with 7 bases fitting TRBD1. J gave up 4 bases and V 4 bases, and 4 bases lay outside the gene matches. CDR3 length equals 13 residues. Germline V CDR1 and CDR2: SGHRS, YFSETQ. The CDR3 sequence is CASSGTALYGYTF. The CDR3 DNA reads TGCGCCAGCAGCGGGACAGCTCTCTATGGCTACACCTTC.

The chain carries TRBV4-3 and TRBJ2-2, with unresolved D. V was shortened by 0 bases and J by 0 bases, with 5 bases between the two germline ends. The CDR3 runs to 15 residues. Germline V gives CDR1 LGHNA, CDR2 YSLEER. The chain's CDR3 is CASSQDIANTGELFF. The CDR3 DNA reads as TGCGCCAGCAGCCAAGACATAGCGAACACCGGGGAGCTGTTTTTT.

The rearrangement links TRBV6-1 to TRBJ2-7; 10 bases match TRBD2. The CDR3 covers 13 residues. V was pared by 4 bases and J by 4 bases, with 1 base of the junction left unmatched. Germline CDR1 and CDR2: MNHNS and SASEGT. The CDR3 nucleotides are TGTGCCAGCAGTGGAGCGGGAGGGTACGAGCAGTACTTC. Translated: CASSGAGGYEQYF.

This CDR3 reads CASSSGLAVDTQYF. The CDR3 region has the DNA TGCGCCAGCAGCTCTGGACTAGCAGTAGATACGCAGTATTTT. The chain combines TRBV5-1 with TRBJ2-3, with 8 positions matching TRBD2. This CDR3 has 14 amino acids. V shed 3 bases, J shed 5 bases, and the junction held 5 bases outside the gene matches. The germline V gene encodes CDR1 SGHRS and CDR2 YFSETQ.

The CDR3 sequence: CASTAGDNYGYTF. In DNA form, the CDR3 reads TGTGCCAGTACAGCAGGGGATAACTATGGCTACACCTTC. This chain links TRBV10-3 with TRBJ1-2; possibly TRBD1 for D (6 bases). From germline, CDR1 is ENHRY and CDR2 SYGVKD. V was trimmed by 10 bases and J by 1 base, leaving 13 bases between them. The CDR3 is 13 residues long.

The table lists this clone with a count of one. Written as DNA, the CDR3 is TGTGCCAGCAGCGCGCGTTCCGGACAGGGCCACTACGAGCAGTACTTC. Encoded protein: CASSARSGQGHYEQYF. The V gene is TRBV9, the J gene TRBJ2-7, with TRBD1 matching over 8 bases. This CDR3 has 16 amino acids. Unmatched junction bases numbered 11, after V lost 3 bases and J lost 3 bases. Germline CDR1 reads SGDLS; CDR2 reads YYNGEE.

This clone was found a few times. The rearrangement uses TRBV2 and TRBJ2-5, with 9 bases lining up with TRBD2. CDR1 is SNHLY, CDR2 FYNNEI, per germline. The J segment lost 5 bases and the V segment lost 7 bases, leaving 8 bases of the junction unmatched. The CDR3 has 14 residues. The CDR3 DNA follows: TGTGCCAGCAAGCCGGGACTAGCTTCGGAGACCCAGTACTTC. Its protein is CASKPGLASETQYF.

This chain connects TRBV6-1 to TRBJ2-1; perhaps TRBD2 as D (6 bases). Germline CDR1 MNHNS, CDR2 SASEGT. The CDR3 totals 15 residues. The V gene lost 2 bases and the J gene lost 1 base, with 9 bases spanning the gap. The CDR3 nucleotides are TGTGCCAGCAGTGAACTAGCGACATCCTACAATGAGCAGTTCTTC. This codes for CASSELATSYNEQFF.

V and J are TRBV11-3 and TRBJ2-7; 9 positions agree with TRBD1. Germline CDR1 is SGHNT and CDR2 is YENEEA. The CDR3 runs 16 residues. Trimming took 5 bases from V and 0 from J; bases not matched to a gene: 8. CDR3 coding DNA: TGTGCCAGCAGCCCCGGGACAGGGCTGAGCTCCTACGAGCAGTACTTC. This sequence encodes CASSPGTGLSSYEQYF. Combining the CDR3 with reference TRBV11-3 and TRBJ2-7 gives the whole variable domain EAGVVQSPRYKIIEKKQPVAFWCNPISGHNTLYWYLQNLGQGPELLIRYENEEAVDDSQLPKDRFSAERLKGVDSTLKIQPAELGDSAVYLCASSPGTGLSSYEQYFGPGTRLTVT.

V usage is TRBV4-3 and J usage is TRBJ1-1; D is unclear. The CDR3 totals 14 residues. Trimming shortened V by 1 base and J by 0 bases, and 6 bases separated the two germline ends. Looked up from germline, CDR1 is LGHNA and CDR2 is YSLEER. The CDR3 nucleotides are TGCGCCAGCAGCCAAGCGAGTATGAACACTGAAGCTTTCTTT. Translating it yields CASSQASMNTEAFF.

V and J are TRBV15 and TRBJ2-7, with unresolved D. V was shortened by 3 bases and J by 5 bases, with 8 bases between the two germline ends. The CDR3 extends over 12 amino acids. Germline lookup yields CDR1 LNHNV and CDR2 YYDKDF (reference sequence). In nucleotides, the CDR3 is TGTGCCACCAGCAGGGAAACCAACGAGCAGTACTTC. The encoded protein is CATSRETNEQYF.

This chain links TRBV11-1 with TRBJ2-7, with unresolved D. This CDR3 contains 13 residues. Germline V gene data show CDR1 as SGHAT and CDR2 as FQDESV (reference sequence). V was cut by 0 bases and J by 6 bases, with 9 bases left in between. CDR3 region: CASSLAGFGEQYF. In nucleotides, the CDR3 is TGTGCCAGCAGCTTAGCAGGGTTCGGCGAGCAGTACTTC.

This chain connects TRBV7-2 to TRBJ1-2; 9 nucleotides agree with TRBD1. Losses at the gene ends were 4 bases for V and 3 bases for J; bases not matched to a gene: 15. Germline V gene sequence: CDR1 SGHTA, CDR2 FQGNSA. This CDR3 has 18 amino acids. The CDR3 region has the DNA TGTGCCAGCAGCTGGACAGGGGCTCGTGCACTTCGGGACTATGGCTACACCTTC. This encodes CASSWTGARALRDYGYTF.

This clone appeared a single time. The J gene is TRBJ1-4, the V gene TRBV6-1; no reliable D call. V was clipped by 11 bases and J by 5 bases, with 15 bases between them. CDR3 size: 13 residues. Germline-derived CDR1 and CDR2 are MNHNS and SASEGT. The CDR3 DNA reads as TGTGCCGGCCGGCCTAATGGCAATGAAAAACTGTTTTTT. It codes for CAGRPNGNEKLFF.

This sequence joins TRBV21-1 and TRBJ2-1; TRBD2 is taken as the D call from the table, unchecked against the DNA. TRBV21-1 is marked as a pseudogene. The CDR3 sequence is 15 residues long. CDR3 nucleotides: TGTGCCAGCAGCAAAGAGGAAATAGCTTACAATGAGCAGTTCTTC. This encodes CASSKEEIAYNEQFF.

The chain couples TRBV28 to TRBJ1-1, with 9 bases fitting TRBD1. The CDR3 has 13 residues. Trimming at V came to 9 bases and at J to 5 bases, leaving 7 bases not matched to a gene. CDR1 is MDHEN, CDR2 SYDVKM, per germline. The CDR3 here is CASGGGQGTEAFF. The CDR3 DNA reads as TGTGCCAGTGGGGGTGGACAGGGGACTGAAGCTTTCTTT.

V and J are TRBV25-1 and TRBJ1-1; D unclear. V was shortened by 7 bases and J by 1 base, with 7 bases between the two germline ends. CDR3 length equals 12 residues. Per the germline V gene, CDR1 is MGHDK and CDR2 is SYGVNS. Here the CDR3 DNA reads TGTGCCAGCAAGTTGGGGAACACTGAAGCTTTCTTT. Translation gives CASKLGNTEAFF.

This clone was detected a few times. Germline and junction disagree at one end, which may indicate a read error. The CDR3 loop is CASSLEHESGELFF. CDR3 DNA sequence: TGTGCTAGCAGCTTAGAGCACGAATCCGGGGAGCTGTTTTTT. V and J are TRBV7-7 and TRBJ2-2; D unclear. Germline V gives CDR1 SSHAT, CDR2 FNYEAQ (reference sequence). CDR3 size: 14 residues. Looking up the rest from reference TRBV7-7 and TRBJ2-2 gives the full variable domain: GAGVSQSPRYKVTKRGQDVTLRCDPISSHATLYWYQQALGQGPEFLTYFNYEAQPDKSGLPSDRFSAERPEGSISTLTIQRTEQRDSAMYRCASSLEHESGELFFGEGSRLTVL.

V gene TRBV5-4 combines with J gene TRBJ2-5; 9 bases agree with TRBD2. CDR3 length: 15 residues. J gave up 0 bases and V 4 bases, and 4 bases lay outside the gene matches. Germline CDR1 SGHNT, CDR2 YYREEE (reference sequence). The CDR3 nucleotides read TGTGCCAGCAGCCGGAGCGGGAGGTACCAAGAGACCCAGTACTTC. It specifies CASSRSGRYQETQYF.

V usage is TRBV27 and J usage is TRBJ1-2; no definite D call. The CDR3 is 13 amino acids. The germline V and J ends were trimmed by 9 bases and 6 bases, with 17 bases remaining between them. Germline V gene lookup returns CDR1 MNHEY and CDR2 SMNVEV (reference sequence). The CDR3 DNA is TGTGCCAGTTCCGATTTCCGGGGTCATGGCTACACCTTC. It encodes CASSDFRGHGYTF.

CDR3: CASRAGTNTGELFF. Written as DNA, the CDR3 is TGTGCCAGCAGAGCGGGAACGAACACCGGGGAGCTGTTTTTT. The rearrangement uses TRBV6-5 and TRBJ2-2; 7 nucleotides line up with TRBD2. Unmatched junction bases numbered 1, after V lost 6 bases and J lost 0 bases. Per germline, CDR1 MNHEY and CDR2 SVGAGI. This CDR3 has 14 amino acids.

The chain employs TRBV2 and TRBJ1-1; tentative D call: TRBD1 (6 bases). Trimming stripped 9 bases from V and 5 bases from J, with 16 bases between. Germline lookup yields CDR1 SNHLY and CDR2 FYNNEI. The CDR3 has 13 amino acids. CDR3 nucleotides: TGTGCCAGACGCCAAGAGGGGGGGACTGAAGCTTTCTTT. As protein: CARRQEGGTEAFF. Supplemented by reference TRBV2 and TRBJ1-1, the full variable domain reads EPEVTQTPSHQVTQMGQEVILRCVPISNHLYFYWYRQILGQKVEFLVSFYNNEISEKSEIFDDQFSVERPDGSNFTLKIRSTKLEDSAMYFCARRQEGGTEAFFGQGTRLTVV.